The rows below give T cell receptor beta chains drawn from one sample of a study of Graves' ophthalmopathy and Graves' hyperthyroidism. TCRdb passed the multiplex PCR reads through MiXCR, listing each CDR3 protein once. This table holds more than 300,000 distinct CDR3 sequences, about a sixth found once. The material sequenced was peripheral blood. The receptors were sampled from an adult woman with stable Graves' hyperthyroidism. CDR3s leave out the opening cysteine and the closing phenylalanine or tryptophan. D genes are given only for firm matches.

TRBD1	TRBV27	ASNELPSGQKETQY
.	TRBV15	ATSSPTHLSYEQY
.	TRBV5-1	ASTPNAASRYLFYEQY
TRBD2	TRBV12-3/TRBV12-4	ASSPLPPSGSSYEQY
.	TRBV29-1	SVETGAGQETQY
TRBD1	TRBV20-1	SAAGGINTGELF
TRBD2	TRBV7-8	ASSLVTSGPNTGELF
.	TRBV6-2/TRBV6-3	ASSYPLGIQY
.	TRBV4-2	ASSLDLSQSDTQY
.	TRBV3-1	ASSQPGASYEQY
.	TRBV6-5	ASRRGLNEQY
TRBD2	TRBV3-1	ASSQRTSGRARETQY
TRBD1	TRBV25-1	ASSDEHRGQETQY
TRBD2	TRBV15	ATSRARLAGAYGDEQY
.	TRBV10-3	ATTGTSYEQY
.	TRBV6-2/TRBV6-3	ASSYVRQGTEAF
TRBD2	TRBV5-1	ASSLTTSGSYEQY